These T cell receptor beta chains were read from a single sample in a study of T cell changes during pregnancy in multiple sclerosis. Clones were read by immunoSEQ multiplex PCR, and TCRdb kept only the in-frame ones, dropping some. The sample consists of 40,000 or so clones, more than 85% of them appearing once. The sample was CD4+ T cells from peripheral blood mononuclear cells, taken in the third trimester of pregnancy. Source of these receptors: a female donor with multiple sclerosis, enrolled in a pregnancy study. CDR3s include the opening cysteine and the closing phenylalanine or tryptophan.

CDR3 protein: CASSLGQGLSGANVLTF
V gene: TRBV7-9
CDR3 length: 17

CDR3 protein: CSVWLSGNTIYF
V gene: TRBV29-1
CDR3 length: 12

CDR3 protein: CASSPGGYTGELFF
V gene: TRBV19
CDR3 length: 14

CDR3 protein: CASSAYPAGELHTQYF
V gene: TRBV11-2
CDR3 length: 16

CDR3 protein: CASRSDRLSNQPQHF
V gene: TRBV6-5
CDR3 length: 15

CDR3 protein: CASSANGQLNSPLHF
V gene: TRBV7-2
CDR3 length: 15

CDR3 protein: CASSGVSGPSSYNEQFF
V gene: TRBV5-4
CDR3 length: 17

CDR3 protein: CASRGQGRVDTQYF
V gene: TRBV7-9
CDR3 length: 14

CDR3 protein: CASSPDGTSGSYEQYF
V gene: TRBV9
CDR3 length: 16

CDR3 protein: CASSLLGGAMDEQYF
V gene: TRBV27
CDR3 length: 15

CDR3 protein: CASSHAPGQVSGANVLTF
V gene: TRBV4-1
CDR3 length: 18

CDR3 protein: CASSLAPGQGQNSPLHF
V gene: TRBV13
CDR3 length: 17

CDR3 protein: CASRALLDTQYF
V gene: TRBV10-2
CDR3 length: 12

CDR3 protein: CASKGLGGAEAFF
V gene: TRBV2
CDR3 length: 13

CDR3 protein: CASSLRGSGNTIYF
V gene: TRBV7-8
CDR3 length: 14

CDR3 protein: CASSPRIGQGGWGEQYF
V gene: TRBV14
CDR3 length: 17

CDR3 protein: CASRDRVYGYTF
V gene: TRBV6-5
CDR3 length: 12

CDR3 protein: CASSLGRRQDSFPVSYNEQFF
V gene: TRBV7-3
CDR3 length: 21

CDR3 protein: CASSPGTSGRLHNEQFF
V gene: TRBV4-2
CDR3 length: 17

CDR3 protein: CASSLGRGGRFDEQFF
V gene: TRBV7-2
CDR3 length: 16

CDR3 protein: CASSQGSSGNTIYF
V gene: TRBV19
CDR3 length: 14

CDR3 protein: CASSWDRGRTETQYF
V gene: TRBV7-2
CDR3 length: 15

CDR3 protein: CASSARGQNTEAFF
V gene: TRBV9
CDR3 length: 14

CDR3 protein: CASRVGGANYEQYF
V gene: TRBV6-1
CDR3 length: 14

CDR3 protein: CASSIDRTRGVETQYF
V gene: TRBV19
CDR3 length: 16

CDR3 protein: CASSPPRDTQYF
V gene: TRBV7-8
CDR3 length: 12

CDR3 protein: CASRVHRGTDTQYF
V gene: TRBV2
CDR3 length: 14

CDR3 protein: CASSTPDRSSPLHF
V gene: TRBV7-8
CDR3 length: 14

CDR3 protein: CASSTRSSGSTDTQYF
V gene: TRBV5-1
CDR3 length: 16

CDR3 protein: CASSPGTRKGTGNGELFF
V gene: TRBV11-1
CDR3 length: 18

CDR3 protein: CASSRGDREAFF
V gene: TRBV5-1
CDR3 length: 12

CDR3 protein: CASSPVKGRTDTQYF
V gene: TRBV5-4
CDR3 length: 15

CDR3 protein: CASSFEVDYGYTF
V gene: TRBV7-9
CDR3 length: 13

CDR3 protein: CASSLVVPGELFF
V gene: TRBV5-6
CDR3 length: 13

CDR3 protein: CASSHDSVTEAFF
V gene: TRBV11-3
CDR3 length: 13